This T cell receptor beta chain was recorded in a study of blood T cell repertoires in COVID-19. This table comes from immunoSEQ multiplex PCR, and its TCRdb copy is limited to in-frame clones, with some not included. In the table there are 150,000 to 200,000 clones, roughly nine tenths of which are singletons. The length of the CDR3 is 15 residues. The germline V gene encodes CDR1 SGHTA and CDR2 FQGNSA. Trimming removed 0 bases from V and 3 bases from J, with 9 bases in between. This clone occurred a few times. This receptor was taken from an elderly woman in a cohort sampled during active or convalescent COVID-19. Sequenced material: peripheral blood. V and J are TRBV7-2 and TRBJ2-1; no clear D gene. The CDR3 DNA reads as TGTGCCAGCAGCTTAGCGGCAGTTATCTACAATGAGCAGTTCTTC. Amino acids: CASSLAAVIYNEQFF.